What follows is one TCR beta chain and its context. Its antigen is not identified. The sample is drawn from a study of regulatory T cells in long-lasting Graves disease. Sample time point: newly diagnosed GD, antithyroid drugs for less than 3 months. Generation of the TCR library employed RNA extracted from PBMCs. Whole-study results and caveats: Repertoires from persistent disease leaned toward TRBV28, TRBJ1-2 and TRBJ2-5. Results may be inaccurate due to the small sample size.

CDR3-region Arm-PCR and iRepertoire HTBI primers produced the TCR beta libraries. MiXCR, run by TCRdb on the multiplex PCR reads, gives a single entry per CDR3 protein. Among 500,000 or so distinct CDR3 sequences listed, 15% to 20% were seen once. Per germline, CDR1 MNHNS and CDR2 SASEGT. The CDR3 has 15 amino acids. Trimming took off 6 bases at V and 0 bases at J, with 9 bases between the two ends. This sample was shared with a second study, whose subject was T cells in Graves' hyperthyroidism and ophthalmopathy. That publication notes: Newly diagnosed hyperthyroidism, duration under 2 months, in patients aged 18 to 65. A set of HTBI primers served as the primers for a first-round RT-PCR of the TCR CDR3.

The rearrangement uses TRBV6-1 and TRBJ2-6, with D possibly being TRBD1 (5 bases). The input for sequencing was peripheral blood mononuclear cells (PBMCs), taken at new diagnosis, from a patient treated with antithyroid drugs. This sequence originates from a man aged 40-50 years with Graves disease. CDR3 amino acids: CASRSTVSGANVLTF. The CDR3 bases are TGTGCCAGCAGATCGACAGTCTCTGGGGCCAACGTCCTGACTTTC.